A selection of T cell receptor beta chains follows, all from one sample in a study of PD-1 blockade in classical Hodgkin lymphoma. Method: immunoSEQ multiplex PCR; TCRdb's copy keeps in-frame clones and lacks some. The data hold 70,000 or so clones, with about 93% observed a single time. The source material was peripheral blood mononuclear cells (PBMCs). The source is a human donor with classical Hodgkin lymphoma. CDR3s include the opening cysteine and the closing phenylalanine or tryptophan. D genes are given only for firm matches. The listing skips clone size in some rows; elsewhere it reads once, few, many or a size class.

>TRBV29-1|-|-|TRBJ2-6
TGCAGCGTTGAAGACTGGTTTGGCTCTGGGGCCAACGTCCTGACTTTC
CSVEDWFGSGANVLTF
>TRBV19|-|-|TRBJ2-3
TGTGCCAGTAGTGATCGGGACACAGTGGGCCCAGATACGCAGTATTTT
CASSDRDTVGPDTQYF
>TRBV30|-|-|TRBJ2-2
TGTGCCTGGAGGTTTTCGCCGAACACCGGGGAGCTGTTTTTT
CAWRFSPNTGELFF
>TRBV18|-|-|TRBJ2-1
TGTGCCAGCTCACCCTCCGGGGGGCCTTACAATGAGCAGTTCTTC
CASSPSGGPYNEQFF
>TRBV2|-|-|TRBJ1-1
TGTGCCAGCATCGCAGAAGTGAACACTGAAGCTTTCTTT
CASIAEVNTEAFF
>TRBV27|once|-|TRBJ2-7
TGTGCCAGCAGTTTTGGAGGGTCCTACGAGCAGTACTTC
CASSFGGSYEQYF
>TRBV19|once|TRBD1|TRBJ1-5
TGTGCCAGTAGTATTGGGACCAGGGGGGGCAATCAGCCCCAGCATTTT
CASSIGTRGGNQPQHF
>TRBV19|-|-|TRBJ2-2
TGTGCCAGTAGTATAGGGCAAGCGGCCACCGGGGAGCTGTTTTTT
CASSIGQAATGELFF
>TRBV7-7|-|TRBD2|TRBJ2-3
TGTGCCAGCAGCTTGGGAGCGGGGGGACCCACAGATACGCAGTATTTT
CASSLGAGGPTDTQYF
>TRBV5-1|-|-|TRBJ1-5
TGCGCCAGCAGCCCGGGACCAGGCCAGCCCCAGCATTTT
CASSPGPGQPQHF
>TRBV18|-|-|TRBJ1-1
TGTGCCAGCTCACCAGGGGAACAGATGTATGAAGCTTTCTTT
CASSPGEQMYEAFF
>TRBV9|-|TRBD2|TRBJ2-3
TGTGCCAGCAGCGTAGTTCCAGCGGGGAGTTCAGATACGCAGTATTTT
CASSVVPAGSSDTQYF
>TRBV18|-|-|TRBJ2-6
TGTGCCAGCGCTCCGGGGGTACGGGCCAACGTCCTGACTTTC
CASAPGVRANVLTF
>TRBV5-1|few|TRBD1|TRBJ2-7
TGCGCCAGCAGCTTAACAGGGGGCCCATACGAGCAGTACTTC
CASSLTGGPYEQYF
>TRBV2|-|-|TRBJ1-3
TGTGCCAGCAGTGAAAGATGGATCTCTGGAAACACCATATATTTT
CASSERWISGNTIYF
>TRBV5-1|few|-|TRBJ2-5
TGCGCCAGCAGCTTGAACGTAATGGGCCAAGAGACCCAGTACTTC
CASSLNVMGQETQYF
>TRBV5-6|-|TRBD1|TRBJ1-1
TGTGCCAGCAGCTTGGGCCGTGGGACAGGGCGCTTCTTT
CASSLGRGTGRFF
>TRBV11-2|once|TRBD1|TRBJ2-3
TGTGCCAGCAGCTTGACAGGGGGCGCGGATACGCAGTATTTT
CASSLTGGADTQYF
>TRBV18|few|-|TRBJ1-6
TGTGCCAGCTCACAAAGCTCCTATAATTCACCCCTCCACTTT
CASSQSSYNSPLHF
>TRBV6-1|-|TRBD1|TRBJ1-2
TGTGCCAGCAGGGACAGGGCTAACTATGGCTACACCTTC
CASRDRANYGYTF
>TRBV11-2|-|-|TRBJ2-7
TGTGCCAGCAGCTTAGAAAGGTCGCACGAGCAGTACTTC
CASSLERSHEQYF
>TRBV5-1|once|-|TRBJ2-6
TGCGCCAGCAGAAGGGAGATGGGTTTTCTTTCTGGGGCCAACGTCCTGACTTTC
CASRREMGFLSGANVLTF
>TRBV6-5|-|TRBD2|TRBJ2-1
TGTGCCAGCAGGCCTGGGACTAGCGAAAACAATGAGCAGTTCTTC
CASRPGTSENNEQFF
>TRBV6-6|once|-|TRBJ2-3
TGTGCCAGCAAGGGGGGTGATACGCAGTATTTT
CASKGGDTQYF
>TRBV11-2|-|-|TRBJ1-2
TGTGCCAGCAGCTTAGGTCCGGGCAGGAACTATGGCTACACCTTC
CASSLGPGRNYGYTF
>TRBV4-1|-|TRBD1|TRBJ2-7
TGCGCCAGCAGCCCGTCGGGACAGGACTACGAGCAGTACTTC
CASSPSGQDYEQYF
>TRBV6-1|-|-|TRBJ2-7
TGTGCCAGCAGAAGCCTATTCGGCGAGCAGTACTTC
CASRSLFGEQYF
>TRBV7-9|once|-|TRBJ1-5
TGTGCCAGCAGCTTAGCAGGGTGGAATCAGCCCCAGCATTTT
CASSLAGWNQPQHF
>TRBV6-6|-|-|TRBJ1-5
TGTGCCAGCAGTTACTCTTTGGGGTGGGATCAGCCCCAGCATTTT
CASSYSLGWDQPQHF
>TRBV11-3|-|-|TRBJ2-1
TGTGCCAGCAGCTTAGGGGACTACAATGAGCAGTTCTTC
CASSLGDYNEQFF
>TRBV7-8|-|-|TRBJ1-2
TGTGCCAGCAGCTACTACGACAGCAACTATGGCTACACCTTC
CASSYYDSNYGYTF
>TRBV28|-|-|TRBJ1-2
TGTGCCAGCACCCTAGCAGGGGAGGGGCATGGCTACACCTTC
CASTLAGEGHGYTF
>TRBV6-5|-|-|TRBJ1-1
TGTGCCAGCATAGCGAACACTGAAGCTTTCTTT
CASIANTEAFF
>TRBV7-9|-|-|TRBJ1-5
TGTGCCAGCAGTACGGTTAGCAATCAGCCCCAGCATTTT
CASSTVSNQPQHF
>TRBV19|once|TRBD1|TRBJ2-4
TGTGCCAGTAGTATTAGGGGACAGGGTCTAGGAAACATTCAGTACTTC
CASSIRGQGLGNIQYF
>TRBV6-1|-|-|TRBJ2-5
TGTGCCAGCAGTGGGAGCTTCGGAGAGACCCAGTACTTC
CASSGSFGETQYF
>TRBV5-6|-|TRBD1|TRBJ2-1
TGTGCCAGCAGCTTCGGACAGGGGGGTGCCTATGAGCAGTTCTTC
CASSFGQGGAYEQFF
>TRBV4-1|once|-|TRBJ2-7
TGCGCCAGCAGCCAAGAAGTGTTTTACGAGCAGTACTTC
CASSQEVFYEQYF
>TRBV28|-|-|TRBJ2-7
TGTGCCAGCAGTTGGCCTTCCGGGGGCTCCTACGAGCAGTACTTC
CASSWPSGGSYEQYF
>TRBV28|-|TRBD1|TRBJ1-5
TGTGCCAGCAAACAGGGGTACAATCAGCCCCAGCATTTT
CASKQGYNQPQHF
>TRBV6-5|-|-|TRBJ2-3
TGTGCCAGCAGTGCGGGACAGTTGACAGATACGCAGTATTTT
CASSAGQLTDTQYF
>TRBV7-9|-|-|TRBJ1-4
TGTGCCAGCGGATCCCTGCGGGGACAACTTAATGAAAAACTGTTTTTT
CASGSLRGQLNEKLFF
>TRBV5-4|-|TRBD2|TRBJ2-3
TGTGCCAGCTACAAACTCGTAGCGGGGCTCAGCACAGATACGCAGTATTTT
CASYKLVAGLSTDTQYF
>TRBV19|-|-|TRBJ2-7
TGTGCCAGTAGCTTGGTCCAGGGATACGAGCAGTACTTC
CASSLVQGYEQYF
>TRBV7-9|-|-|TRBJ1-2
TGTGCCAGCAGCTTCAACTATGGCTACACCTTC
CASSFNYGYTF
>TRBV12-2|-|-|TRBJ2-1
TGTGCAAGTCGCTTAAAAGCGGGGCCCTGTTCCTACAATGAGCAGTTCTTC
CASRLKAGPCSYNEQFF
>TRBV5-6|-|-|TRBJ1-3
TGTGCCAGCAGCCACCGCCGGGACGTAAACACCATATATTTT
CASSHRRDVNTIYF
>TRBV7-2|-|TRBD2|TRBJ2-1
TGTGCCAGCAGCCAAGAAAGGGGCAGCGGGGGGGCGGTCAATGAGCAGTTCTTC
CASSQERGSGGAVNEQFF
>TRBV10-1|-|-|TRBJ2-7
TGCGCCAGCAGTCTGGGGGTTACCTACGAGCAGTACTTC
CASSLGVTYEQYF
>TRBV5-1|-|TRBD2|TRBJ2-3
TGCGCCAGCAGCTTGGTAGCGGGGGGGCGAACAGATACGCAGTATTTT
CASSLVAGGRTDTQYF
>TRBV21-1|-|-|TRBJ1-1
TGTGCCAGCAGCACGTTCCCGAGGGGGAACAACACTGAAGCTTTCTTT
CASSTFPRGNNTEAFF
>TRBV9|few|TRBD1|TRBJ1-1
TGTGCCAGCAGCTCCGGGACAGGGCAAGCTTTCTTT
CASSSGTGQAFF
>TRBV10-3|few|-|TRBJ2-5
TGTGCCACTCAGGAGGGGCAAGAGACCCAGTACTTC
CATQEGQETQYF
>TRBV12-5|-|-|TRBJ1-2
TGTGCTAGTGGTTTGGTACAAAGGGGAGATGGCTACACCTTC
CASGLVQRGDGYTF
>TRBV30|-|-|TRBJ1-4
TGTGCCTGGAGTCCTGGGCCTAATGAAAAACTGTTTTTT
CAWSPGPNEKLFF
>TRBV11-2|-|-|TRBJ2-7
TGTGCCAGCAGCTCTTTTCGCGGGGTGTCCTGGTTCGAGCAGTACTTC
CASSSFRGVSWFEQYF
>TRBV7-2|-|-|TRBJ2-1
TGTGCCAGCAGCAAAGACCCAGTCTCCTACAATGAGCAGTTCTTC
CASSKDPVSYNEQFF
>TRBV6-1|-|-|TRBJ2-5
TGTGCCAGCAAGAAAACCAACCAAGAGACCCAGTACTTC
CASKKTNQETQYF
>TRBV10-3|-|-|TRBJ2-3
TGTGCCATCACGACAGACCCCACAGATACGCAGTATTTT
CAITTDPTDTQYF
>TRBV19|-|TRBD2|TRBJ2-1
TGTGCCAGTAGTATAGATCGGGGGGGGCCACTCAATGAGCAGTTCTTC
CASSIDRGGPLNEQFF